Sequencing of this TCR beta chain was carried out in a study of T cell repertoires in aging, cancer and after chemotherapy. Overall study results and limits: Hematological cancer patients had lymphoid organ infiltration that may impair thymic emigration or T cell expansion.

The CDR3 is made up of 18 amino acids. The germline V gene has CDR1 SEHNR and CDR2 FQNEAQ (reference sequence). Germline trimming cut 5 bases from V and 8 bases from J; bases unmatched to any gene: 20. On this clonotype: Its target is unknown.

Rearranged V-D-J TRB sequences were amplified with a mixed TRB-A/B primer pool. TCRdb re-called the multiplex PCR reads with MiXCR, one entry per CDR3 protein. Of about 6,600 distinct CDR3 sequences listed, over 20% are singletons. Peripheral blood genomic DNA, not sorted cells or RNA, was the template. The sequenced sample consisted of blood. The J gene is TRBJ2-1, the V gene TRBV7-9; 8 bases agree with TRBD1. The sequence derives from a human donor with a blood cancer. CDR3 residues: CASSLLPPGTGRLDEQFF. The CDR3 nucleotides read TGTGCCAGCAGCCTCCTACCCCCCGGGACAGGTAGACTGGATGAGCAGTTCTTC.